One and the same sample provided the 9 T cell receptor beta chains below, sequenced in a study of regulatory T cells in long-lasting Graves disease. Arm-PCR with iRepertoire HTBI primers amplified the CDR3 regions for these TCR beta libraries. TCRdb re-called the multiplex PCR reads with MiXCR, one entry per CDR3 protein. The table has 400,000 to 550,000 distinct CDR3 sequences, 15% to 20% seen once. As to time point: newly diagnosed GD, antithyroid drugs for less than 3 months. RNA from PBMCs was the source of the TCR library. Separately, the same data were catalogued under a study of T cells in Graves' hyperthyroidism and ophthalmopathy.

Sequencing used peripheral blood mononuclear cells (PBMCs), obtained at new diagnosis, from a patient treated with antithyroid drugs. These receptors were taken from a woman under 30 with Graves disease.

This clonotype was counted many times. The CDR3 spells CASRSNREATYEQYF. The DNA for the CDR3 is TGTGCCAGCAGAAGCAACAGGGAGGCTACCTACGAGCAGTACTTC. The chain carries TRBV11-2 and TRBJ2-7; D tentatively reads TRBD1 or TRBD2 (6 bases each). CDR1 is SGHAT, CDR2 FQNNGV, per germline. The CDR3 length is 15 residues. V lost 6 bases and J 2 bases, leaving 17 bases between the germline ends. Variable domain in full (rest from reference TRBV11-2 and TRBJ2-7): EAGVAQSPRYKIIEKRQSVAFWCNPISGHATLYWYQQILGQGPKLLIQFQNNGVVDDSQLPKDRFSAERLKGVDSTLKIQPAKLEDSAVYLCASRSNREATYEQYFGPGTRLTVT.

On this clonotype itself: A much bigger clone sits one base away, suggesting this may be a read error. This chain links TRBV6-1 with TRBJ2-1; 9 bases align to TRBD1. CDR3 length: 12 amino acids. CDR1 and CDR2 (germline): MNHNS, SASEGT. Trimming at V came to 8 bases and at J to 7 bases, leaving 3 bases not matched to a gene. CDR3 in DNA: TGTGCCAGCCGGGACAGGGTAAATGAGCAGTTCTTC. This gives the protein CASRDRVNEQFF.

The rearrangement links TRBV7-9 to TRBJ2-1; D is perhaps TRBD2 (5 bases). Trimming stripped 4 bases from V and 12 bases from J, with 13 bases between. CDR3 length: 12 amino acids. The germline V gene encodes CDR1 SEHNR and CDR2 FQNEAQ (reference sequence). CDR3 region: CASSSIDGVQFF. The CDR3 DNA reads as TGTGCCAGCAGCTCCATCGACGGGGTGCAGTTCTTC.

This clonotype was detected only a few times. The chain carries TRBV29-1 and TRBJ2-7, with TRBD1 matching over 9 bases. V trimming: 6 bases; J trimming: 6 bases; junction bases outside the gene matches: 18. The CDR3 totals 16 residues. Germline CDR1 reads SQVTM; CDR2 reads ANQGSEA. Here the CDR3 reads CSVSLLPGQGGVEQYF. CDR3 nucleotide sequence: TGCAGCGTCTCCCTACTTCCGGGACAGGGTGGGGTCGAGCAGTACTTC.

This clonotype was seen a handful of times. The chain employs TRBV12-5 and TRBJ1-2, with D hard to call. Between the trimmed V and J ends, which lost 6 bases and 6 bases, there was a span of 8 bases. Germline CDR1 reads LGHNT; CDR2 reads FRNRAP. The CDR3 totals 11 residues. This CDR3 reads CASGSSDGYTF. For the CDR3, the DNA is TGTGCTAGTGGCAGCTCAGATGGCTACACCTTC. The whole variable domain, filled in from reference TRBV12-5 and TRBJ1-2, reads DARVTQTPRHKVTEMGQEVTMRCQPILGHNTVFWYRQTMMQGLELLAYFRNRAPLDDSGMPKDRFSAEMPDATLATLKIQPSEPRDSAVYFCASGSSDGYTFGSGTRLTVV.

The CDR3 coding sequence is TGCGCCAGCAGCCGATCAAGCGGGACGAATGAGCAGTTCTTC. Translation gives CASSRSSGTNEQFF. This chain connects TRBV4-3 to TRBJ2-1; 7 positions agree with TRBD2. Germline CDR1 and CDR2: LGHNA and YSLEER. This CDR3 comprises 14 residues. The V and J ends lost 4 bases and 7 bases, in that order; junction bases with no gene match: 7.

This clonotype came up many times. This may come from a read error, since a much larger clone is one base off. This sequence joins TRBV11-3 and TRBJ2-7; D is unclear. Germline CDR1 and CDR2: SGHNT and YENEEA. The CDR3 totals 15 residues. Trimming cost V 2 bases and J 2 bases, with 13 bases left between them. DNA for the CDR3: TGTGCCAGCAGCTTAACTCGAGGTGGGGCCTACGAGCAGTACTTC. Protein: CASSLTRGGAYEQYF.

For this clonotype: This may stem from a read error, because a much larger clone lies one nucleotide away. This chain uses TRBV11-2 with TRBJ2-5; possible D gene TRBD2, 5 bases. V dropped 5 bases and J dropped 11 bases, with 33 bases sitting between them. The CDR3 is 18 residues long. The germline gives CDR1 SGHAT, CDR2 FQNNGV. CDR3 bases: TGTGCCAGCAGCCGGGAATGGCAAACTAGTTGGGATTACAATGAGCAGTACTTC. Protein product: CASSREWQTSWDYNEQYF.

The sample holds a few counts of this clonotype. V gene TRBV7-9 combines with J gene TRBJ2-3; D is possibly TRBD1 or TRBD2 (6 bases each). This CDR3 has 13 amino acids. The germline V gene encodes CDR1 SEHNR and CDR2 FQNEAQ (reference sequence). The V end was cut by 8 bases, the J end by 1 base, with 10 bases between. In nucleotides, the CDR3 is TGTGCCAGCCGGGGGCTTGGCACAGATACGCAGTATTTT. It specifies CASRGLGTDTQYF.